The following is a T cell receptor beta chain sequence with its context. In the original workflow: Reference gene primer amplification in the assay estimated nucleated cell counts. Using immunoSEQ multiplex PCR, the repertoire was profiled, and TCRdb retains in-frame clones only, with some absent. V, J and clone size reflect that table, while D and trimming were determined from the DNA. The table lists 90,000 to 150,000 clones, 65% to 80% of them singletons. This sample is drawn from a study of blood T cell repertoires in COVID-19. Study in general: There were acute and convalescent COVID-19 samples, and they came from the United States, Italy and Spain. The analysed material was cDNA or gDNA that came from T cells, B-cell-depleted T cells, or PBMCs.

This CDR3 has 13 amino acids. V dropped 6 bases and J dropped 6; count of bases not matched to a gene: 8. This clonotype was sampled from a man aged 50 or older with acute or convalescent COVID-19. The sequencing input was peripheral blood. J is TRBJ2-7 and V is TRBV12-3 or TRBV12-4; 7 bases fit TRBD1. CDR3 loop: CASRLLTGAEQYF. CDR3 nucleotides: TGTGCCAGCAGGTTACTCACAGGGGCCGAGCAGTACTTC.